This T cell receptor beta chain emerged from a study of a mutant IDH1 vaccine in newly diagnosed glioma. The time point: week 11, during vaccination. Each dose delivered 300 ug of mutant IDH1 20-mer peptide subcutaneously with imiquimod. Remarks on this clone: Its antigen is as yet unknown.

This table comes from immunoSEQ multiplex PCR, and its TCRdb copy is limited to in-frame clones, with some not included. Of about 60,000 clones listed, around 80% were seen once; the top ten hold about 3.7%. The CDR3 extends over 16 amino acids. The gene calls are TRBV21-1 and TRBJ2-3; the table's D gene call, TRBD2, was not cross checked with the DNA. TRBV21-1 is classified as a pseudogene. The TCR comes from a man younger than 45 with glioma. The sample consisted of PBMCs, taken from a glioma patient whose treatment included an IDH1 peptide vaccine. CDR3 protein: CASSNSSGGAKDTQYF. The CDR3 nucleotides are TGTGCCAGCAGCAATTCTAGCGGGGGGGCCAAAGATACGCAGTATTTT.